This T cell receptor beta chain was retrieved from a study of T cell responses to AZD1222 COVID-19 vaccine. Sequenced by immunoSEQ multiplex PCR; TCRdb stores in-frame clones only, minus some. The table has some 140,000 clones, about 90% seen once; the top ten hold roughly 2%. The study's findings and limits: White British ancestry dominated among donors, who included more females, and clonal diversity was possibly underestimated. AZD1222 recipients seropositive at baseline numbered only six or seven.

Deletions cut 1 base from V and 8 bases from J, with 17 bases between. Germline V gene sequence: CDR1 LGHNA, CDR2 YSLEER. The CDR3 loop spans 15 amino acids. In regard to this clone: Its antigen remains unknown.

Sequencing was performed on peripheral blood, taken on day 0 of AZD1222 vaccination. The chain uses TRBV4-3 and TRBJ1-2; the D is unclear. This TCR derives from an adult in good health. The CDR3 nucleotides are TGCGCCAGCAGCCAAGGCGGAGGAGTGTTCTGGGGCTACACCTTC. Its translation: CASSQGGGVFWGYTF.